This T cell receptor beta chain comes out of a study of T cell repertoires in cytomegalovirus infection. Trimming cost V 0 bases and J 4 bases; bases outside gene matches: 5. This CDR3 region has 16 residues. The V gene's germline CDR1 is MGHDK and CDR2 SYGVNS. As concerns this clonotype: The antigen is unknown.

TCRdb called the reads again in MiXCR, with one record for every CDR3 protein. The table includes fewer than 1,000,000 distinct CDR3 sequences, roughly 30% detected once. V usage is TRBV25-1 and J usage is TRBJ2-1; 8 bases align to TRBD1. The source was cultured CD8+ T cells from PBMCs, collected from culture after CMV antigen stimulation. The TCR sequence derives from a human donor in good health (CMV status not recorded). Some clones in this sample may be carry-over from other donors' samples. The CDR3 region has the DNA TGTGCCAGCAGTGAATACCGACAGGGGAGGTACAATGAGCAGTTCTTC. Protein product: CASSEYRQGRYNEQFF.